Listed here are 15 T cell receptor beta chains from one sample, sequenced in a study of CD8+CD57+ T cells in acquired aplastic anemia. It was genomic DNA that served as the template for profiling TCR beta VDJ and CDR3. TCRdb analysed the reads with MiXCR anew, one entry per CDR3 protein. Of about 180,000 distinct CDR3 sequences in the sample, 35% to 50% are singletons; the top ten hold 2.9%. Sequenced input: sorted CD4+, CD8+, or CD8+CD57+ T cells (not recorded which) from PBMCs. The source is a human donor in good health.

This clonotype was detected many times. The chain joins TRBV7-2 to TRBJ2-2; TRBD1 matches at 10 bases. V shed 0 bases and J 6 bases; nucleotides not matched to a gene: 4. Germline values: CDR1 SGHTA, CDR2 FQGNSA. This CDR3 is 16 amino acids long. This chain's CDR3 is CASSLAPGQGSGELFF. The CDR3 coding sequence is TGTGCCAGCAGCTTAGCGCCGGGACAGGGGTCCGGGGAGCTGTTTTTT.

This clonotype was detected only once. In DNA, the CDR3 is TGTGCCAGTAGTGGGACCGGGCCCCAAGAGACCCAGTACTTC. Translating it yields CASSGTGPQETQYF. This chain links TRBV19 with TRBJ2-5, with D possibly being TRBD1 or TRBD2 (5 bases each). Germline V gene sequence: CDR1 LNHDA, CDR2 SQIVND (reference sequence). Trimming cost V 5 bases and J 1 base, with 11 bases left between them. The CDR3 is 14 residues long.

The rearrangement joins TRBV9 to TRBJ2-3; 7 bases are a match to TRBD1. The V gene end was trimmed by 1 base and the J gene end by 1 base; junction bases not matched to a gene: 3. CDR3 length: 15 residues. Germline CDR1 SGDLS, CDR2 YYNGEE. The CDR3 region is CASSVLQGGTDTQYF. CDR3 DNA sequence: TGTGCCAGCAGCGTATTGCAGGGGGGCACAGATACGCAGTATTTT.

This clonotype was counted between two and nine times. The chain is built from TRBV6-5 and TRBJ1-5; possibly TRBD1 for D (6 bases). This CDR3 has 15 residues. Germline V gene data show CDR1 as MNHEY and CDR2 as SVGAGI. The germline V and J ends were trimmed by 4 bases and 1 base, with 11 bases remaining between them. CDR3 nucleotide sequence: TGTGCCAGCAGTTCAAAGGGGGTGAGCAATCAGCCCCAGCATTTT. Translation: CASSSKGVSNQPQHF.

In its sample, this clonotype was seen once. V usage is TRBV2 and J usage is TRBJ2-3, with 10 positions matching TRBD1. CDR1 and CDR2 (germline): SNHLY, FYNNEI. Losses at the gene ends were 9 bases for V and 6 bases for J; bases not matched to a gene: 9. The length of the CDR3 is 14 residues. CDR3: CARESGQGHDTQYF. CDR3 nucleotides: TGTGCCAGAGAATCGGGACAGGGGCACGATACGCAGTATTTT.

For this clonotype: Mismatch with germline at one junction end may stem from a read error. The V call is TRBV9, the J call TRBJ2-3, with 7 bases matching TRBD2. Germline CDR1 and CDR2: SGDLS and YYNGEE. This CDR3 is built from 17 residues. CDR3 amino acids: CVSTRTSGRAGPDTQYF. The CDR3 DNA is TGTGTCAGCACCCGGACTAGTGGGAGGGCCGGCCCAGATACGCAGTATTTT.

Worth noting for this clonotype: This clone may be a read error of a much larger clone one base away. V is TRBV5-1 and J is TRBJ2-1; a weak D match, TRBD1 (6 bases). The germline V gene encodes CDR1 SGHRS and CDR2 YFSETQ. The CDR3 is made up of 14 amino acids. CDR3 bases: TGCGCCATCAGCATACAGGGTGCGGACAATGAGCAGTTCTTC. It encodes CAISIQGADNEQFF.

On this clonotype: This may come from a read error, since a much larger clone is one base off. The rearrangement joins TRBV12-3 or TRBV12-4 to TRBJ1-3, with 7 positions matching TRBD1. The length of the CDR3 is 14 residues. The J segment lost 5 bases and the V segment lost 7 bases, leaving 8 bases of the junction unmatched. Here the CDR3 DNA reads TGTGCCAGCACTAACCGGGACAGCCGAAACACCATATATTTT. Translation: CASTNRDSRNTIYF.

Turning to this clonotype: This may be a read error, as it is one base from a much larger clone. V and J are TRBV19 and TRBJ2-1, with a weak D call TRBD1 (5 bases). The CDR3 is made up of 17 amino acids. Trimming cost V 4 bases and J 3 bases, with 19 bases left between them. From germline, CDR1 is LNHDA and CDR2 SQIVND (reference sequence). The CDR3 DNA reads as TGTGCCAGTAGTACTTCGCTTGGGGCGACCTTCTACAATGAGCAGTTCTTC. Protein product: CASSTSLGATFYNEQFF.

The V call is TRBV15, the J call TRBJ2-7, with D possibly being TRBD2 (5 bases). CDR3 size: 14 residues. The germline gives CDR1 LNHNV, CDR2 YYDKDF (reference sequence). Trimming stripped 0 bases from V and 3 bases from J, with 9 bases between. The DNA for the CDR3 is TGTGCCACCAGCAGAGATAGTGGGAGCTACGAGCAGTACTTC. As protein: CATSRDSGSYEQYF. Looking up the rest from reference TRBV15 and TRBJ2-7 gives the full variable domain: DAMVIQNPRYQVTQFGKPVTLSCSQTLNHNVMYWYQQKSSQAPKLLFHYYDKDFNNEADTPDNFQSRRPNTSFCFLDIRSPGLGDTAMYLCATSRDSGSYEQYFGPGTRLTVT.

Many counts were recorded for this clonotype. V usage is TRBV6-1 and J usage is TRBJ2-7, with D possibly TRBD2 on 5 matching bases. This CDR3 contains 15 residues. V was clipped by 7 bases and J by 4 bases, with 20 bases between them. In germline, CDR1 is MNHNS, CDR2 SASEGT. The CDR3 is CASNEDYPSDYEQYF. The CDR3 DNA follows: TGTGCCAGCAACGAAGACTACCCGTCTGATTACGAGCAGTACTTC.

CDR3 protein: CASSIGGNFYEQYF. The CDR3 nucleotides are TGTGCCAGTAGTATAGGGGGGAATTTCTACGAGCAGTACTTC. The rearrangement uses TRBV19 and TRBJ2-7; D could derive from TRBD1 or TRBD2 (5 bases each). Germline lookup yields CDR1 LNHDA and CDR2 SQIVND (reference sequence). The CDR3 spans 14 residues. The V end lost 1 base, the J end lost 3 bases, and 10 bases lay between the germline ends.

To note about this clonotype: A clone one base away is much larger, so this may be a read error. The chain carries TRBV3-1 and TRBJ2-1, with 9 bases matching TRBD2. CDR3 length: 17 amino acids. CDR1 is LGHDT, CDR2 YNNKEL, per germline (reference sequence). CDR3 nucleotides: TGTGCCAGCAGCCTAGTACCTGGGACTAGCCGAAACAATGAGCAGCTCTTC. It is translated as CASSLVPGTSRNNEQLF.

This clonotype was counted between two and nine times. This sequence joins TRBV29-1 and TRBJ2-3; D possibly matches TRBD1 or TRBD2 (5 bases each). Germline V gene data show CDR1 as SQVTM and CDR2 as ANQGSEA. The CDR3 contains 12 residues. Between the trimmed V and J ends, which lost 1 base and 4 bases, there was a span of 6 bases. The CDR3 region is CSVEGGSDTQYF. The CDR3 DNA follows: TGCAGCGTTGAAGGGGGGTCAGATACGCAGTATTTT.

V gene TRBV2 combines with J gene TRBJ2-7, with D uncertain. The V gene's germline CDR1 is SNHLY and CDR2 FYNNEI. Trimming removed 10 bases at V and 1 base at J, with 14 bases between. The CDR3 is 13 residues long. In nucleotides, the CDR3 is TGTGCCAACGGGCAGGAGATTTCCTACGAGCAGTACTTC. Amino acid sequence: CANGQEISYEQYF.